The TCR beta chain under discussion was sequenced for a study of vaccination effects on CD4 cells after COVID-19. Turning to the study itself: Antigen-specific CD4+ T cell clonotypes were called by their expansion after viral peptide-pool culture in ViraFEST.

Profiled with immunoSEQ multiplex PCR; TCRdb holds only in-frame clones, not every one. The data show about 66,000 clones, roughly four fifths seen once. At the end of approximately 10 days of culture, CD4+ T cells were isolated. Vaccination of participants consisted of two doses of either the BNT162b2 or mRNA-1273 vaccine. Each vaccine recipient was nucleocapsid antibody negative and had no prior SARS-CoV-2 infection. Remarks on this clone: Its specificity is not known.

J gave up 3 bases and V 0 bases, and 2 bases lay outside the gene matches. This CDR3 is 14 amino acids long. CDR1 GTSNPN and CDR2 SVGIG come from the germline V gene (reference sequence). This TCR came from a human donor who received a COVID-19 vaccine. The sequences come from CD4+ T cells from PBMCs cultured without peptide, collected after COVID-19 vaccination. J is TRBJ2-4 and V is TRBV30; 7 nucleotides line up with TRBD1. The CDR3 region has the DNA TGTGCCTGGAGTGTACAGGGGAGCAAAAACATTCAGTACTTC. It translates to CAWSVQGSKNIQYF.